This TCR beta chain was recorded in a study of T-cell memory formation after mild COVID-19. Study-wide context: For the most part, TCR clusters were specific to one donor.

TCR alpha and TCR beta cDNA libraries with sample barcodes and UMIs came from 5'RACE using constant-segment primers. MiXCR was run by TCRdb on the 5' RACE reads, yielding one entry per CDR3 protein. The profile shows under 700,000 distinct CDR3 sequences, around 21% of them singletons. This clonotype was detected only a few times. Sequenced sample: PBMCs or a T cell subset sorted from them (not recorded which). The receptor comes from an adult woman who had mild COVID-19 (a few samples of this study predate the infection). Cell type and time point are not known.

The DNA of the CDR3 is TGTGCCAGCAGTTTATCGAGAAGGGTAGAGACCCAGTACTTC. Amino acids: CASSLSRRVETQYF. This chain links TRBV27 with TRBJ2-5; no reliable D call. The V end was cut by 0 bases, the J end by 4 bases, with 9 bases between. This CDR3 is 14 amino acids long. The germline gives CDR1 MNHEY, CDR2 SMNVEV (reference sequence).